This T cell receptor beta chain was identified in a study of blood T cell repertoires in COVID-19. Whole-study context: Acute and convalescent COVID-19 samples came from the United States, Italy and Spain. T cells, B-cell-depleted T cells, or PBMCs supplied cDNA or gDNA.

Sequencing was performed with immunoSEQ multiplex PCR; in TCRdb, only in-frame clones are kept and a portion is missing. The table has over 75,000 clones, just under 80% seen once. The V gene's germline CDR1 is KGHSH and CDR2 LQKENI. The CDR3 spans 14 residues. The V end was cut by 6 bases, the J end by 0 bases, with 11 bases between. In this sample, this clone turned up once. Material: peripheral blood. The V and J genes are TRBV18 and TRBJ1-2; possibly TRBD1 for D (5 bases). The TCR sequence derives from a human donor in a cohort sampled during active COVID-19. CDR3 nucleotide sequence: TGTGCCAGCTCCGACAGTCATGCTAACTATGGCTACACCTTC. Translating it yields CASSDSHANYGYTF.